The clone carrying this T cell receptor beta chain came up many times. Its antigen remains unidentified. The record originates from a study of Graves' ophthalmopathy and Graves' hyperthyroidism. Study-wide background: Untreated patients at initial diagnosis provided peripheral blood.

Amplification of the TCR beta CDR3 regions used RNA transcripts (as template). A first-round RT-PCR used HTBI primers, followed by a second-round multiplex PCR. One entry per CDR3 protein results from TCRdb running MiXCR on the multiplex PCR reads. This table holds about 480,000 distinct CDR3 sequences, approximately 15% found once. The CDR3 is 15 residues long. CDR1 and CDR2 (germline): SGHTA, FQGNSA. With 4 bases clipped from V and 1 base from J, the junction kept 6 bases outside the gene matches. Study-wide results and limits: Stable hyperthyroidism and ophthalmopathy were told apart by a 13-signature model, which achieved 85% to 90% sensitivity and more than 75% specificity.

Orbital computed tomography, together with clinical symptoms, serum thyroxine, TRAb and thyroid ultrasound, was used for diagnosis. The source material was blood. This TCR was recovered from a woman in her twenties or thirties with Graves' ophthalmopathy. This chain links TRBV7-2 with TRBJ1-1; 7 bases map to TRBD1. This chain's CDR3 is CASSYRQGGNTEAFF. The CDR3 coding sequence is TGTGCCAGCAGCTACCGACAGGGTGGGAACACTGAAGCTTTCTTT.